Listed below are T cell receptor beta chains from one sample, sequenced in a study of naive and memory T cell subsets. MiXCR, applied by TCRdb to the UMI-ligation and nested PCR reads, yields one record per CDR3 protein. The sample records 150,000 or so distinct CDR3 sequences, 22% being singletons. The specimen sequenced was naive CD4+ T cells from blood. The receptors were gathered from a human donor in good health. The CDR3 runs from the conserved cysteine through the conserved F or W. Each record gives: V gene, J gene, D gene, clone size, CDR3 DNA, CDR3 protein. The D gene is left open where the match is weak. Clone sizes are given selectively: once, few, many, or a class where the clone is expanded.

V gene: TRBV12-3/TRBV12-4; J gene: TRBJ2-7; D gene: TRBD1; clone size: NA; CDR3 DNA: TGTGCCAGCGGTGAGGGGGCAGCCTACGAGCAGTACTTC; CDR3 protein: CASGEGAAYEQYF
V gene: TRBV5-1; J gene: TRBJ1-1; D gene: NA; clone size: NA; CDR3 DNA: TGCGCCAGCAGCTTGGCCATGGTGCAGGGGCTGATGAACACTGAAGCTTTCTTT; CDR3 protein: CASSLAMVQGLMNTEAFF
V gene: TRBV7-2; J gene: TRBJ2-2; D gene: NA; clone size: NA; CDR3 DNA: TGTGCCAGCAGCCTCAGTTGGGACACCGGGGAGCTGTTTTTT; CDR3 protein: CASSLSWDTGELFF
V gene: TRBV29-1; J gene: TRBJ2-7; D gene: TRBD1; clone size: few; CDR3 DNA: TGCAGCGCTATGGACAGGGTAAGCTCCTACGAGCAGTACTTC; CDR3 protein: CSAMDRVSSYEQYF
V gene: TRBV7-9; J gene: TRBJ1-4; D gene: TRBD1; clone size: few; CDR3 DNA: TGTGCCAGCAGCACGCGTAGCGCTACAGGGGTTAAGAATGAAAAACTGTTTTTT; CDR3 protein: CASSTRSATGVKNEKLFF
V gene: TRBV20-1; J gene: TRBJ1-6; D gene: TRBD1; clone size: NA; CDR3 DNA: TGCAGTGCTAGAACTATCAGACAGGGTACTTCACCCCTCCACTTT; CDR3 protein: CSARTIRQGTSPLHF
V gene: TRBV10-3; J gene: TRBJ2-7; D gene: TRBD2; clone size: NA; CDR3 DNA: TGTGCCATCAGTGAGCCCCAACTCGGGACTAGCGGTTTGAGGACGCCTAACGAGCAGTACTTC; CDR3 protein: CAISEPQLGTSGLRTPNEQYF
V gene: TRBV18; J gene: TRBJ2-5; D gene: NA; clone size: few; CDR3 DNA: TGTGCCAGCTCACCGACACTGCAAGAGACCCAGTACTTC; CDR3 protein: CASSPTLQETQYF
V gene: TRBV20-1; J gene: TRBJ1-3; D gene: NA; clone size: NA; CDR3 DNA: TGCAGTGCTAGAGATATCAGGGGCTCTGGAAACACCATATATTTT; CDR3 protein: CSARDIRGSGNTIYF
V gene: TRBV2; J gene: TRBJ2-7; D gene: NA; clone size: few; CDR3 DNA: TGTGCCAGCAGTAATACTCAAACCCTAAACTCCTACGAGCAGTACTTC; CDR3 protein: CASSNTQTLNSYEQYF
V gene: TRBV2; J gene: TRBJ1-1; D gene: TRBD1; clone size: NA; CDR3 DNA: TGTGCCAGCAGCTATGACAGGGGAGGGAACACTGAAGCTTTCTTT; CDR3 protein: CASSYDRGGNTEAFF
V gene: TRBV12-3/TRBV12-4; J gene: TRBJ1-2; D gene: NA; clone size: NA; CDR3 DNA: TGTGCCAGCAGTTTGTTGACAGGCCCAAGAACTCATGGCTACACCTTC; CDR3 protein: CASSLLTGPRTHGYTF
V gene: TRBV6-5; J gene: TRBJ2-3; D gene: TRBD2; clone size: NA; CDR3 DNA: TGTGCCAGCAGTTACGCCAGACTAGCGGAACACGATACGCAGTATTTT; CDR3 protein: CASSYARLAEHDTQYF
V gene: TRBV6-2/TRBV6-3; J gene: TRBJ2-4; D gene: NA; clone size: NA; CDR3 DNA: TGTGCCAGCAGTTACGCCCGGACTGGAAACATTCAGTACTTC; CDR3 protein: CASSYARTGNIQYF
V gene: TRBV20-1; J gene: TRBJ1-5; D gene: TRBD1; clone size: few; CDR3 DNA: TGCAGTGCTAGACGGGACAGGCCTGGTCAGCCCCAGCATTTT; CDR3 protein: CSARRDRPGQPQHF
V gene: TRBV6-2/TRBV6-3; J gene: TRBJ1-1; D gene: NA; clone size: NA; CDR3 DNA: TGTGCCAGCAGTTTCTCACTCGGACAACTCACTGAAGCTTTCTTT; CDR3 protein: CASSFSLGQLTEAFF
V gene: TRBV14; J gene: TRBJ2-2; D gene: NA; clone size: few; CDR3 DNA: TGTGCCAGCAGCCAGAGGACGGGATGGTACACCGGGGAGCTGTTTTTT; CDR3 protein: CASSQRTGWYTGELFF
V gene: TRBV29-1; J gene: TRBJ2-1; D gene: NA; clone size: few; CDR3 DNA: TGCAGCGTTGTGACGCCGCCCTACAATGAGCAGTTCTTC; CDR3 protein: CSVVTPPYNEQFF
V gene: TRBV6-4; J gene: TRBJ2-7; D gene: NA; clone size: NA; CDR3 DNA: TGTGCCAGCCTTCGGGATGGCGACGAGCAGTACTTC; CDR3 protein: CASLRDGDEQYF
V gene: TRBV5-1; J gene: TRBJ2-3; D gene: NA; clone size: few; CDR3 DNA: TGCGCCAGCAGCCTAACCGGGACAAGCACAGATACGCAGTATTTT; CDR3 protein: CASSLTGTSTDTQYF
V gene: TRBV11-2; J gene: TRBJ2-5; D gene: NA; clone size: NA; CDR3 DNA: TGTGCCAGCAGCTTAAGCACAGGAAAAGAGACCCAGTACTTC; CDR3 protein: CASSLSTGKETQYF
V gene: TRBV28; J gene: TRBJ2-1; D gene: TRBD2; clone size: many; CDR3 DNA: TGTGCCAGCAGGGGGGGGACTAGCGCTACCTTCTACAATGAGCAGTTCTTC; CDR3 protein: CASRGGTSATFYNEQFF
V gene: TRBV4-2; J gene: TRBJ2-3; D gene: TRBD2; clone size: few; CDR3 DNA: TGTGCCAGCAGCCGCAGCGGGAGGGCTGAAGATACGCAGTATTTT; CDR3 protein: CASSRSGRAEDTQYF
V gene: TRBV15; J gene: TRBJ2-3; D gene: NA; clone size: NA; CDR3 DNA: TGTGCCACCAGCAGAGGAGGGGCCGGCGAAGATACGCAGTATTTT; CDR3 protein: CATSRGGAGEDTQYF
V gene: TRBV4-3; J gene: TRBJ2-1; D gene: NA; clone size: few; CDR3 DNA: TGCGCCAGCAGCCAAGATCTAGGGGGTAGCGGGCTAGTCCTCTTC; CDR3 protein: CASSQDLGGSGLVLF
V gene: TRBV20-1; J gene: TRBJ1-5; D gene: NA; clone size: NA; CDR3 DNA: TGCAGTTCCTTAACGATGGCAGGGTCGGGTCAGCCCCAGCATTTT; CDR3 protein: CSSLTMAGSGQPQHF
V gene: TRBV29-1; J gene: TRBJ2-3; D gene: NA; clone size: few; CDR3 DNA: TGCAGCGTCCTAAAACCGGGCACAGATACGCAGTATTTT; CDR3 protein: CSVLKPGTDTQYF
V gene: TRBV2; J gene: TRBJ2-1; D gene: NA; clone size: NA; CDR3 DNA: TGTGCCAGCAGTGAAGGGGTAAATGAGCAGTTCTTC; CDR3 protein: CASSEGVNEQFF
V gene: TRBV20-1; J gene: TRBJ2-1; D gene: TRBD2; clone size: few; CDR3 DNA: TGCAGTGCTAGGGGTCGGCTAGCGGGATCAGTCTCCTACAATGAGCAGTTCTTC; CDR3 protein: CSARGRLAGSVSYNEQFF
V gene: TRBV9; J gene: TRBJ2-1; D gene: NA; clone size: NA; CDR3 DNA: TGTGCCAGCAGCGTATACGTGGCGAATGAGCAGTTCTTC; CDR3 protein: CASSVYVANEQFF
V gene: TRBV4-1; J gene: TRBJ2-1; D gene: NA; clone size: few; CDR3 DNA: TGCGCCAGCAGCCAAGAGGACACCTACAATGAGCAGTTCTTC; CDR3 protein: CASSQEDTYNEQFF
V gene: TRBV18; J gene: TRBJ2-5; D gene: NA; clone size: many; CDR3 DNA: TGTGCCAGCTCAGGACTCCAAGAGACCCAGTACTTC; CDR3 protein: CASSGLQETQYF
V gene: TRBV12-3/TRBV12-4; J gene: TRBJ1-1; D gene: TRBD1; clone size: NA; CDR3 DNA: TGTGCCAGCAACAAGATACTGACAGGGATGAACACTGAAGCTTTCTTT; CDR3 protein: CASNKILTGMNTEAFF